This note documents a single T cell receptor beta chain sequence. This sample was included in a study of blood T cell repertoires in COVID-19. Study as a whole: T cells, B-cell-depleted T cells, or PBMCs supplied cDNA or gDNA.

Original processing notes: Estimated nucleated cell counts came from reference gene primer amplification. Profiled with immunoSEQ multiplex PCR; TCRdb holds only in-frame clones, not every one. Clone size and the V and J calls come from that table; the DNA yielded D and trimming. The table records approximately 260,000 clones, about 86% of them present only once. With 3 bases removed from V and 5 bases from J, the gap between germline ends came to 19 bases. The germline gives CDR1 SGHTA, CDR2 FQGNSA. CDR3 size: 16 residues. Sequencing input: peripheral blood. The sequence was collected from an elderly woman with acute or convalescent COVID-19. The chain carries TRBV7-2 and TRBJ2-5; D remains ambiguous. The CDR3 DNA reads TGTGCCAGCAGCTTTCAGGCCAGACCTTCGTGGGAGACCCAGTACTTC. Translated: CASSFQARPSWETQYF. The whole variable domain, remainder taken from reference TRBV7-2 and TRBJ2-5, is GAGVSQSPSNKVTEKGKDVELRCDPISGHTALYWYRQSLGQGLEFLIYFQGNSAPDKSGLPSDRFSAERTGGSVSTLTIQRTQQEDSAVYLCASSFQARPSWETQYFGPGTRLLVL.